This is a list of T cell receptor beta chains from one sample in a study of T cell responses to AZD1222 COVID-19 vaccine. The protocol was immunoSEQ multiplex PCR, while the TCRdb copy is restricted to in-frame clones and leaves out a portion. The sample yields about 81,000 clones, about 91% seen once. The sequences come from peripheral blood, collected on day 0 of AZD1222 vaccination. The origin of the receptors is an adult in good health. Each CDR3 is given with its conserved first and last residue. A D gene is named only where the DNA matches it firmly. The listing skips clone size in some rows; elsewhere it reads once, few, many or a size class.

clone size: NA
J gene: TRBJ2-6
V gene: TRBV4-2
D gene: NA
CDR3 DNA: TGTGCCAGCAGCCAAGTCTGGACGGGAGACTCTGGGGCCAACGTCCTGACTTTC
CDR3 protein: CASSQVWTGDSGANVLTF

clone size: NA
J gene: TRBJ1-2
V gene: TRBV5-1
D gene: TRBD1
CDR3 DNA: TGCGCCAGCGGGACAGATAACTATGGCTACACCTTC
CDR3 protein: CASGTDNYGYTF

clone size: NA
J gene: TRBJ2-3
V gene: TRBV20-1
D gene: TRBD2
CDR3 DNA: TGCAGTGCTAGTGATGCTAGCGGGGGTCCAGATACGCAGTATTTT
CDR3 protein: CSASDASGGPDTQYF

clone size: NA
J gene: TRBJ2-1
V gene: TRBV27
D gene: NA
CDR3 DNA: TGTGCCAGCAGTTCCGTGTCTTTTAGCTCCTACAATGAGCAGTTCTTC
CDR3 protein: CASSSVSFSSYNEQFF

clone size: NA
J gene: TRBJ1-2
V gene: TRBV9
D gene: TRBD1
CDR3 DNA: TGTGCCAGCAGCGTAGCGCAGGGGGCAGGTGGCTACACCTTC
CDR3 protein: CASSVAQGAGGYTF

clone size: once
J gene: TRBJ2-2
V gene: TRBV5-4
D gene: TRBD1
CDR3 DNA: TGTGCCAGCAGCTTGGCCGAGGGGGCGCTCACCGGGGAGCTGTTTTTT
CDR3 protein: CASSLAEGALTGELFF

clone size: NA
J gene: TRBJ2-1
V gene: TRBV27
D gene: TRBD2
CDR3 DNA: TGTGCCAGCAGTCCGCGCCAGCGGGAGGGCCATGGTGAGCAGTTCTTC
CDR3 protein: CASSPRQREGHGEQFF

clone size: NA
J gene: TRBJ1-5
V gene: TRBV27
D gene: TRBD1
CDR3 DNA: TGTGCCAGCAGTTTATCCCGTACAGGGGACCAGCCCCAGCATTTT
CDR3 protein: CASSLSRTGDQPQHF

clone size: NA
J gene: TRBJ2-5
V gene: TRBV5-1
D gene: NA
CDR3 DNA: TGCGCCAGCAGCTTGCAGAGCGGAGAGACCCAGTACTTC
CDR3 protein: CASSLQSGETQYF

clone size: NA
J gene: TRBJ1-6
V gene: TRBV7-9
D gene: TRBD1
CDR3 DNA: TGTGCCAGCAGTGGGACAGGGAGGAATAATTCACCCCTCCACTTT
CDR3 protein: CASSGTGRNNSPLHF

clone size: NA
J gene: TRBJ1-2
V gene: TRBV6-5
D gene: TRBD1
CDR3 DNA: TGTGCCAGCAGGATCCCCGGACAGGGGTTTGGCTACACCTTC
CDR3 protein: CASRIPGQGFGYTF

clone size: NA
J gene: TRBJ2-3
V gene: TRBV9
D gene: NA
CDR3 DNA: TGTGCCAGCAGCATAGGCAACGGGGCGATCACAGATACGCAGTATTTT
CDR3 protein: CASSIGNGAITDTQYF

clone size: NA
J gene: TRBJ2-3
V gene: TRBV6-5
D gene: NA
CDR3 DNA: TGTGCCAGCAGTTACCGGACAAACACAGATACGCAGTATTTT
CDR3 protein: CASSYRTNTDTQYF

clone size: NA
J gene: TRBJ1-2
V gene: TRBV19
D gene: NA
CDR3 DNA: TGTGCCAGTAGTATTAGGCCAGCCTATGGCTACACCTTC
CDR3 protein: CASSIRPAYGYTF

clone size: NA
J gene: TRBJ2-3
V gene: TRBV7-3
D gene: TRBD2
CDR3 DNA: TGTGCCAGCAGCTTGACTAGCGGGAGACCAGATACGCAGTATTTT
CDR3 protein: CASSLTSGRPDTQYF

clone size: NA
J gene: TRBJ1-4
V gene: TRBV6-2/TRBV6-3
D gene: NA
CDR3 DNA: TGTGCCAGCAGTCCCGGAGAGCGGCTCAATAATGAAAAACTGTTTTTT
CDR3 protein: CASSPGERLNNEKLFF

clone size: NA
J gene: TRBJ1-2
V gene: TRBV10-3
D gene: NA
CDR3 DNA: TGTGCCATCAGTGAGTCGTACCAAAACTATGGCTACACCTTC
CDR3 protein: CAISESYQNYGYTF

clone size: once
J gene: TRBJ2-5
V gene: TRBV24-1
D gene: TRBD2
CDR3 DNA: TGTGCCACCAGTGATTTCACTCGGACTAGCGAAGAGACCCAGTACTTC
CDR3 protein: CATSDFTRTSEETQYF

clone size: NA
J gene: TRBJ1-6
V gene: TRBV18
D gene: NA
CDR3 DNA: TGTGCCAGCTCACCACCGCCCCCTTCACCCCTCCACTTT
CDR3 protein: CASSPPPPSPLHF

clone size: NA
J gene: TRBJ2-1
V gene: TRBV7-2
D gene: NA
CDR3 DNA: TGTGCCAGCAGCCCCGCTGGGTACAATGAGCAGTTCTTC
CDR3 protein: CASSPAGYNEQFF

clone size: medium-sized
J gene: TRBJ2-1
V gene: TRBV27
D gene: NA
CDR3 DNA: TGTGCCAGCAGTTTCACGACCGCAGGGGAGCAGTTCTTC
CDR3 protein: CASSFTTAGEQFF

clone size: NA
J gene: TRBJ1-5
V gene: TRBV4-1
D gene: TRBD1
CDR3 DNA: TGCGCCAGCAGCCCCTGGACAGGGAGTCAGCCCCAGCATTTT
CDR3 protein: CASSPWTGSQPQHF

clone size: NA
J gene: TRBJ2-1
V gene: TRBV5-1
D gene: TRBD2
CDR3 DNA: TGCGCCAGCAGCTTATCGGGAGGGCCATCCTACAATGAGCAGTTCTTC
CDR3 protein: CASSLSGGPSYNEQFF

clone size: NA
J gene: TRBJ1-1
V gene: TRBV28
D gene: NA
CDR3 DNA: TGTGCCAGCAGACTAAGGGGTTGGAGGACTGAAGCTTTCTTT
CDR3 protein: CASRLRGWRTEAFF

clone size: NA
J gene: TRBJ1-3
V gene: TRBV12-3/TRBV12-4
D gene: NA
CDR3 DNA: TGTGCCAGCAGTGTTGGAAACACCATATATTTT
CDR3 protein: CASSVGNTIYF

clone size: NA
J gene: TRBJ2-2
V gene: TRBV7-8
D gene: TRBD1
CDR3 DNA: TGTGCCAGCAGCGGGGGGACAGGGCACGGGGAGCTGTTTTTT
CDR3 protein: CASSGGTGHGELFF

clone size: NA
J gene: TRBJ1-6
V gene: TRBV7-9
D gene: NA
CDR3 DNA: TGTGCCAGCAGCCCACCGGGGACCCATAATTCACCCCTCCACTTT
CDR3 protein: CASSPPGTHNSPLHF

clone size: NA
J gene: TRBJ1-2
V gene: TRBV30
D gene: TRBD1
CDR3 DNA: TGTGCCTGGGAGAACAGGGGGTCGGCTTATGGCTACACCTTC
CDR3 protein: CAWENRGSAYGYTF

clone size: NA
J gene: TRBJ1-4
V gene: TRBV4-2
D gene: NA
CDR3 DNA: TGTGCCAGCAGCCAAGAAAGGGCCCAGGGAGGTGGGGAAAAACTGTTTTTT
CDR3 protein: CASSQERAQGGGEKLFF

clone size: NA
J gene: TRBJ1-2
V gene: TRBV9
D gene: TRBD1
CDR3 DNA: TGTGCCAGCAGCGATAGCACGGACAGGGGACTTAGGAATGGCTACACCTTC
CDR3 protein: CASSDSTDRGLRNGYTF

clone size: NA
J gene: TRBJ2-7
V gene: TRBV28
D gene: NA
CDR3 DNA: TGTGCCAGCAGTTACGGACCTCTAGAGCAGTACTTC
CDR3 protein: CASSYGPLEQYF

clone size: NA
J gene: TRBJ2-3
V gene: TRBV7-9
D gene: NA
CDR3 DNA: TGTGCCAGCAGCCCCGGGGGGGCAGGGGGCTTGGATACGCAGTATTTT
CDR3 protein: CASSPGGAGGLDTQYF

clone size: NA
J gene: TRBJ2-5
V gene: TRBV25-1
D gene: NA
CDR3 DNA: TGTGCCAGCAGTAAAAAGACCCAGTACTTC
CDR3 protein: CASSKKTQYF

clone size: NA
J gene: TRBJ2-2
V gene: TRBV2
D gene: NA
CDR3 DNA: TGTGCCAGCAGTGAAGTTGGGTCGGCCGGGGAGCTGTTTTTT
CDR3 protein: CASSEVGSAGELFF

clone size: NA
J gene: TRBJ2-7
V gene: TRBV19
D gene: TRBD1
CDR3 DNA: TGTGCCAGTAGTTTATCCCCCGGGACAGCTTCCTACGAGCAGTACTTC
CDR3 protein: CASSLSPGTASYEQYF

clone size: NA
J gene: TRBJ1-1
V gene: TRBV29-1
D gene: TRBD1
CDR3 DNA: TGCAGCGTAGAGATAGGACAGGGGAACACTGAAGCTTTCTTT
CDR3 protein: CSVEIGQGNTEAFF

clone size: once
J gene: TRBJ2-7
V gene: TRBV7-2
D gene: NA
CDR3 DNA: TGTGCCAGCAGCTTAGAACTATCCTACGAGCAGTACTTC
CDR3 protein: CASSLELSYEQYF

clone size: NA
J gene: TRBJ1-3
V gene: TRBV5-1
D gene: TRBD1
CDR3 DNA: TGCGCCAGCAGCTTGGGCGACAGGGGCGCTGGAAACACCATATATTTT
CDR3 protein: CASSLGDRGAGNTIYF

clone size: NA
J gene: TRBJ1-1
V gene: TRBV5-6
D gene: TRBD1
CDR3 DNA: TGTGCCAGCAGCCCCAGAACAGGGGGGTGGACTGAAGCTTTCTTT
CDR3 protein: CASSPRTGGWTEAFF

clone size: few
J gene: TRBJ1-6
V gene: TRBV14
D gene: TRBD1
CDR3 DNA: TGTGCCAGCAGCCGACGGACAGGGGGCTCCCCGTATAATTCACCCCTCCACTTT
CDR3 protein: CASSRRTGGSPYNSPLHF

clone size: NA
J gene: TRBJ2-5
V gene: TRBV29-1
D gene: TRBD2
CDR3 DNA: TGCAGCGTTGTGCGGGAGAGCGGAGAGACCCAGTACTTC
CDR3 protein: CSVVRESGETQYF

clone size: NA
J gene: TRBJ1-4
V gene: TRBV18
D gene: NA
CDR3 DNA: TGTGCCAGCTCTACCTGGCCCAGGGAGAGGGATGAAAAACTGTTTTTT
CDR3 protein: CASSTWPRERDEKLFF

clone size: NA
J gene: TRBJ2-3
V gene: TRBV7-6
D gene: TRBD1
CDR3 DNA: TGTGCCAGCAGCTTAGGGACAGGGCTTAGCACAGATACGCAGTATTTT
CDR3 protein: CASSLGTGLSTDTQYF

clone size: NA
J gene: TRBJ2-1
V gene: TRBV29-1
D gene: NA
CDR3 DNA: TGCAGCGTTGGAAACACCCTGAACAATGAGCAGTTCTTC
CDR3 protein: CSVGNTLNNEQFF

clone size: NA
J gene: TRBJ1-1
V gene: TRBV5-4
D gene: NA
CDR3 DNA: TGTGCCAGCAGCTTTCCTACAGGGTACAACACTGAAGCTTTCTTT
CDR3 protein: CASSFPTGYNTEAFF